This TCR beta chain was recovered during a study of OX40 agonist ivuxolimab in advanced cancers. Looking at the study overall: Ivuxolimab was an agonistic, fully human IgG2 monoclonal antibody directed against OX40 (CD134), a costimulatory receptor. The dose-escalation cohort was about 83% male with a mean age of approximately 59 years, ranging from about 23 to 85. The paper reports the monotherapy dose-escalation portion (N of about 47 patients) of the phase I ivuxolimab trial. Intravenous ivuxolimab was administered to patients every 2 weeks at six dose levels: 0.01, 0.1, 0.3, 1.5, 3 and 10 mg/kg. Of the approximately 54 patients in dose escalation, some 20 had hepatocellular carcinoma, roughly 15 had melanoma, 9 had renal cell carcinoma and 9 had head and neck cancer. Partial responses were achieved by three dose-escalation patients, of whom one had hepatocellular carcinoma and two had cutaneous melanoma. The point of sequencing TCRbeta in the periphery was to test whether ivuxolimab changed TCR sequence diversity and drove clonal T-cell expansion. Prior anti-PD-1, anti-PD-L1 or anti-CTLA-4 therapy was permitted, and checkpoint inhibitors had been received by approximately 39% of dose-escalation patients.

To sequence the TCRbeta CDR3 region, genomic DNA was isolated from the sorted cells. The immunoSEQ Assay was used to sequence the TCRbeta CDR3 regions. The immuneACCESS repertoire file appears here via TCRdb, limited to in-frame rearrangements. These files lack a portion of the clones; in checked studies, under half of the deficit traces to unresolved V genes, and the cause of the others is not known. The sample yields about 82,000 clones; around four fifths were counted once. The ten largest account for more than 0.7% of the sample. With respect to this clone: It has no known antigen specificity. The input lacks base qualities; no much larger clone sits a single base away.

Patients with a history of autoimmune disease or receiving systemic immunosuppression were excluded from the trial. Peripheral blood for TCR sequencing was drawn from every dose cohort at baseline, at cycle 4 day 1 and at cycle 7 day 1. Samples were obtained from an open-label, multicenter, first-in-human phase I dose-escalation trial of ivuxolimab. Adults with locally advanced or metastatic melanoma, renal cell, hepatocellular, or head and neck squamous cell carcinoma were enrolled in the trial. Before TCR sequencing, CD4+ and CD8+ T cells were separately sorted from peripheral blood. Including the terminal cysteine and phenylalanine, the CDR3 comprises 15 residues. Of all the DNA, just the CDR3 is kept, 45 bases in frame from base 1. V gives up 4 bases and J gives up 0 bases, and the segment between their germline ends measures 12 bases. From a lookup of the germline V gene, CDR1 and CDR2 are SGHVS and FQNEAQ.

On the study overall, not on this receptor specifically: Partial responders in the 0.1-3.0 mg/kg groups had among the lowest normalized peripheral clonal expansion, especially among CD8+ T cells. Low levels of normalized T-cell clonal expansion were also seen in some patients who did not respond. At doses from 0.1 to 3.0 mg/kg, clonal expansion was seen in both CD4+ and CD8+ blood T cells between baseline and week 6. After ivuxolimab, expanded clones were on average more numerous among CD8+ T cells than among CD4+ T cells. Antigen specificity was not determined for the clonally expanded peripheral T cells.

The V and J segments used are TRBV7-8 and TRBJ2-5; the D segment may tentatively be TRBD1 or TRBD2, each giving 6 matched bases. Sequences were derived from CD4+ or CD8+ T cells sorted from blood, sampled in a trial of the OX40 agonist ivuxolimab. The source of this sequence is an adult with an advanced solid tumor such as melanoma, head and neck, liver or kidney cancer. The DNA sequence follows: TGTGCCAGCAGCTCGGGGGCTCCGTACCAAGAGACCCAGTACTTC. The translation is CASSSGAPYQETQYF.